A single sample gave rise to the 16 T cell receptor beta chains below, sequenced in a study of blood T cell repertoires in COVID-19. Measured with immunoSEQ multiplex PCR; TCRdb has only the in-frame clones, and not every one. This sample has roughly 190,000 clones, with roughly 90% found just once. The specimen sequenced was peripheral blood. Every receptor here comes from a woman aged 40 to 55 who had recovered from COVID-19.

The CDR3 nucleotides are TGTGCCAGCAGTGAACCTCCTAGCGGATCCTACGAGCAGTACTTC. Translated, it gives CASSEPPSGSYEQYF. The chain links TRBV6-1 to TRBJ2-7; TRBD2 matches 7 bases. Germline trimming cut 2 bases from V and 1 base from J; bases unmatched to any gene: 5. This CDR3 comprises 15 residues. The germline CDR1 and CDR2 sequences are MNHNS and SASEGT.

V usage is TRBV29-1 and J usage is TRBJ1-1; no definite D call. The CDR3 length is 13 residues. Germline CDR1 reads SQVTM; CDR2 reads ANQGSEA. V dropped 5 bases and J dropped 6 bases, with 16 bases sitting between them. The CDR3 region is CSVRGRGTAEAFF. DNA of the CDR3: TGCAGCGTTCGTGGGCGGGGTACCGCTGAAGCTTTCTTT.

The CDR3 region is CASRLNRGQYTGELFF. As DNA, the CDR3 is TGTGCCAGCAGACTCAACAGGGGGCAGTACACCGGGGAGCTGTTTTTT. The chain joins TRBV27 to TRBJ2-2, with 9 bases lining up with TRBD1. Germline V gene sequence: CDR1 MNHEY, CDR2 SMNVEV (reference sequence). V was pared by 6 bases and J by 3 bases, with 8 bases of the junction left unmatched. This CDR3 spans 16 amino acids.

The J gene is TRBJ1-1, the V gene TRBV6-6; 7 bases map to TRBD1. Losses at the gene ends were 6 bases for V and 5 bases for J; bases not matched to a gene: 15. Germline V CDR1 and CDR2: MNHNY, SVGAGI (reference sequence). The CDR3 runs 16 residues. The CDR3 DNA is TGTGCCAGCAGGCCGGGGCAGGGGGTAATGAGAACTGAAGCTTTCTTT. Protein: CASRPGQGVMRTEAFF.

Only a few counts were recorded for this clone. J is TRBJ1-1 and V is TRBV6-5; no firm D call. With 8 bases removed from V and 4 bases from J, the gap between germline ends came to 14 bases. CDR1 and CDR2 (germline): MNHEY, SVGAGI. CDR3 length: 13 residues. CDR3: CASGSPRVTEAFF. CDR3 sequence (DNA): TGTGCCAGCGGATCCCCGAGGGTCACTGAAGCTTTCTTT.

The CDR3 sequence: CASSFREGETQYF. The CDR3 DNA reads TGTGCCAGCAGTTTCCGGGAGGGGGAGACCCAGTACTTC. V and J are TRBV27 and TRBJ2-5, with TRBD2 identical over 8 bases. The germline V gene encodes CDR1 MNHEY and CDR2 SMNVEV (reference sequence). CDR3 length: 13 amino acids. Trimming removed 3 bases from V and 5 bases from J; junction bases left unmatched: 2.

The chain couples TRBV7-2 to TRBJ1-1, with D tentatively TRBD1 (5 bases). This CDR3 has 13 residues. V was pared by 3 bases and J by 7 bases, with 12 bases between. The germline CDR1 and CDR2 sequences are SGHTA and FQGNSA. CDR3 amino acids: CASSLEGGGEAFF. Here the CDR3 DNA reads TGTGCCAGCAGCTTGGAGGGTGGGGGTGAAGCTTTCTTT.

In its sample, this clone was seen once. V is TRBV6-1 and J is TRBJ2-7; D unclear. Trimming removed 1 base at V and 6 bases at J, with 10 bases between. This CDR3 is 13 amino acids long. Germline CDR1 and CDR2: MNHNS and SASEGT. The CDR3 nucleotides are TGTGCCAGCAGTGAAGTGGGCAGCACCGAGCAGTACTTC. Translating gives CASSEVGSTEQYF.

The gene calls are TRBV30 and TRBJ1-5; 8 positions agree with TRBD1. The ends lost 3 bases at V and 0 bases at J; junction bases unmatched: 4. The CDR3 runs to 15 residues. Germline V gene sequence: CDR1 GTSNPN, CDR2 SVGIG (reference sequence). CDR3 loop: CAWRTGEYSNQPQHF. In DNA, the CDR3 is TGTGCCTGGAGGACAGGGGAATATAGCAATCAGCCCCAGCATTTT.

The rearrangement uses TRBV6-2 or TRBV6-3 and TRBJ2-7; TRBD2 might be the D (6 bases). Germline V gives CDR1 MNHEY, CDR2 SVGEGT. The CDR3 covers 14 residues. Trimming took 3 bases from V and 5 from J, leaving 14 bases between them. In DNA, the CDR3 is TGTGCCAGCAGTTATTTGGGAGGAGTCCACGAGCAGTACTTC. It specifies CASSYLGGVHEQYF.

This chain connects TRBV11-2 to TRBJ2-7; 12 bases are a match to TRBD2. The CDR3 runs 18 residues. Per the germline V gene, CDR1 is SGHAT and CDR2 is FQNNGV. V lost 5 bases to trimming and J lost 2 bases; unmatched junction nucleotides: 13. For the CDR3, the DNA is TGTGCCAGCAGCCCGACTAGCGGGAGCCTATCCCCGACCTACGAGCAGTACTTC. Its translation: CASSPTSGSLSPTYEQYF.

This chain connects TRBV19 to TRBJ2-3; D is undetermined. Trimming took off 5 bases at V and 2 bases at J, with 8 bases between the two ends. Looked up from germline, CDR1 is LNHDA and CDR2 is SQIVND (reference sequence). The CDR3 is made up of 13 amino acids. The CDR3 DNA reads as TGTGCCAGTAGTCTCTCCCTCACAGATACGCAGTATTTT. Translating gives CASSLSLTDTQYF.

V gene TRBV30 combines with J gene TRBJ1-1, with D possibly being TRBD1 (5 bases). This CDR3 comprises 13 residues. The V end lost 5 bases, the J end lost 1 base, and 11 bases lay between the germline ends. The germline gives CDR1 GTSNPN, CDR2 SVGIG (reference sequence). The CDR3 spells CAWAGQPNTEAFF. The CDR3 coding sequence is TGTGCCTGGGCCGGACAACCGAACACTGAAGCTTTCTTT.

The chain uses TRBV5-1 and TRBJ2-7, with a weak D call TRBD2 (6 bases). V lost 4 bases to trimming and J lost 1 base, with 12 bases between them. The germline CDR1 and CDR2 sequences are SGHRS and YFSETQ. The CDR3 has 14 amino acids. The DNA for the CDR3 is TGCGCCAGCAGCGACCCCGGGGGATCCTACGAGCAGTACTTC. It translates to CASSDPGGSYEQYF.

Points on this clone: Other DNA sequences from this sample encode an identical CDR3 as well. The chain joins TRBV5-1 to TRBJ2-7; 12 bases line up with TRBD2. V was pared by 0 bases and J by 4 bases, with 2 bases of the junction left unmatched. Germline V lookup: CDR1 SGHRS, CDR2 YFSETQ. The length of the CDR3 is 15 residues. DNA for the CDR3: TGCGCCAGCAGCTTGGGACTAGCGGGAGTTTACGAGCAGTACTTC. This encodes CASSLGLAGVYEQYF. Supplemented by reference TRBV5-1 and TRBJ2-7, the full variable domain reads KAGVTQTPRYLIKTRGQQVTLSCSPISGHRSVSWYQQTPGQGLQFLFEYFSETQRNKGNFPGRFSGRQFSNSRSEMNVSTLELGDSALYLCASSLGLAGVYEQYFGPGTRLTVT.

This clone came up a few times. The chain combines TRBV6-1 with TRBJ2-3, with D maybe TRBD1 (6 bases). Per germline, CDR1 MNHNS and CDR2 SASEGT. The CDR3 spans 18 residues. V was trimmed by 3 bases and J by 2 bases, leaving 21 bases between them. The CDR3 DNA reads TGTGCCAGCAGTGACGTGGTTATCCGGACAGCCTACACAGATACGCAGTATTTT. Protein sequence: CASSDVVIRTAYTDTQYF.